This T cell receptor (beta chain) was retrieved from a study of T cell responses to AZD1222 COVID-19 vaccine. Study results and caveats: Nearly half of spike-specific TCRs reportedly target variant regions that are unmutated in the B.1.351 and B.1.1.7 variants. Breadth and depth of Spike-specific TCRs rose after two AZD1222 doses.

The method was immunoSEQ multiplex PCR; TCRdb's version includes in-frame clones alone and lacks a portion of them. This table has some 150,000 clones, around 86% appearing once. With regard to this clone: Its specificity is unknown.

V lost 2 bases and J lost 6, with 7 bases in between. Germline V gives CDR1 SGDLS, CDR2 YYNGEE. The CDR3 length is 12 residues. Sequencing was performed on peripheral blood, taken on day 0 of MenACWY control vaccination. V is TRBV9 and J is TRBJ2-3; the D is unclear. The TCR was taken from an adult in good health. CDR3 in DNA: TGTGCCAGCAGCGTCTACTCGGATACGCAGTATTTT. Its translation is CASSVYSDTQYF.